Reported below is one T cell receptor beta chain. The data derive from a study of blood T cell repertoires in COVID-19. About the research overall: Specimens from acute and convalescent COVID-19 originated in the United States, Italy and Spain.

There are 16 residues in the CDR3. V was cut by 4 bases and J by 0 bases, with 15 bases left in between. Germline CDR1 reads SGHKS; CDR2 reads YYEKEE (reference sequence). Method: immunoSEQ multiplex PCR; TCRdb's copy keeps in-frame clones and lacks some. Of 140,000 to 150,000 clones listed, around nine tenths are singletons. V and J are TRBV5-5 and TRBJ2-3, with D hard to call. Sequenced input: peripheral blood. This TCR was sampled from a human donor in a cohort sampled during active COVID-19. The CDR3 DNA sequence: TGTGCCAGCAGCCCCCGCACTGAACTTAGCACAGATACGCAGTATTTT. Translating gives CASSPRTELSTDTQYF.